This T cell receptor beta chain comes out of a study of cytomegalovirus exposure and HLA in healthy donors. About the research overall: The study placed around 85% of its approximately 400 genotyped donors in the Caucasian-associated ancestry cluster. Findings and limits, study-wide: For presence/absence analyses, sequencing depth was assumed to be roughly uniform across donors. TCR beta V- and J-gene trimming was later associated with a missense DCLRE1C variant.

In regard to this clone: Its target is unknown.

60 Vbeta and 13 Jbeta primers were used in PCR. Study processing details: As a later analysis found, there were 60 million to 90 million unique TCR beta chains, of which about 10 million were shared. Repertoires were generated with immunoSEQ multiplex PCR, while TCRdb's copy carries only in-frame clones and drops some. Clone size and the V and J calls come from that table; the DNA yielded D and trimming. This table has over 85,000 clones, roughly three quarters appearing once. The CDR3 spans 16 residues. Per germline, CDR1 SGDLS and CDR2 YYNGEE. With 4 bases removed from V and 0 bases from J, the gap between germline ends came to 14 bases.

The rearrangement links TRBV9 to TRBJ2-1; a possible D gene is TRBD2 (6 bases). The sample taken for sequencing was PBMCs. The sequence came from a male donor in good health and CMV-seropositive. The CDR3 sequence is CASSTVSGGSYNEQFF. The CDR3 coding sequence is TGTGCCAGCAGCACAGTTAGCGGAGGCTCCTACAATGAGCAGTTCTTC. Full variable domain (rest looked up from reference TRBV9 and TRBJ2-1): DSGVTQTPKHLITATGQRVTLRCSPRSGDLSVYWYQQSLDQGLQFLIQYYNGEERAKGNILERFSAQQFPDLHSELNLSSLELGDSALYFCASSTVSGGSYNEQFFGPGTRLTVL.